This is a list of T cell receptor beta chains from one sample in a study of OX40 agonist ivuxolimab in advanced cancers. Repertoires were generated with immunoSEQ multiplex PCR, while TCRdb's copy carries only in-frame clones and drops some. Of 100,000 to 150,000 clones in the sample, roughly 90% were seen once. The input for sequencing was CD4+ or CD8+ T cells sorted from blood, taken in a trial of the OX40 agonist ivuxolimab. The receptors derive from an adult with an advanced solid tumor such as melanoma, head and neck, liver or kidney cancer. CDR3s include the opening cysteine and the closing phenylalanine or tryptophan. Each record gives: J gene, D gene, V gene, clone size, CDR3 length, CDR3 DNA, CDR3 protein. D genes are given only for firm matches. Some rows mark clone size as missing; the rest say once, few, many or name a class of expanded clone.

TRBJ2-1 . TRBV12-2 . 17 TGTGCAAGTCGCCCGTCAACCGGGACAGGGGATTACAATGAGCAGTTCTTC CASRPSTGTGDYNEQFF
TRBJ2-3 TRBD2 TRBV10-3 . 17 TGTGCCATCAGTCTATCGACCGGGACTAGCGGGAGTGATACGCAGTATTTT CAISLSTGTSGSDTQYF
TRBJ2-5 TRBD1 TRBV2 . 13 TGTGCCAGCATCGGGACAGGGGGAGAGACCCAGTACTTC CASIGTGGETQYF
TRBJ1-1 . TRBV28 . 14 TGTGCCAGCAGTCCCACAGAATGGGGTACTGAAGCTTTCTTT CASSPTEWGTEAFF
TRBJ2-5 . TRBV28 once 14 TGTGCCAGCAGCCTTGCTCCGGGTAGGGAGACCCAGTACTTC CASSLAPGRETQYF
TRBJ2-2 . TRBV9 . 16 TGTGCCAGCAGCGTAGAGGGGGTTCGGGTCACCGGGGAGCTGTTTTTT CASSVEGVRVTGELFF
TRBJ1-6 . TRBV15 . 15 TGTGCCACCAGCAGAGGGCAGGGTAAAAATTCACCCCTCCACTTT CATSRGQGKNSPLHF
TRBJ1-6 . TRBV12-5 . 14 TGTGCTAGTGGTTTGGACGGGGGGAATTCACCCCTCCACTTT CASGLDGGNSPLHF
TRBJ2-7 . TRBV11-3 once 15 TGTGCCAGCAGCCACGTTAACGACAGATCCTACGAGCAGTACTTC CASSHVNDRSYEQYF
TRBJ2-2 . TRBV5-1 . 17 TGCGCCAGCAGCTTGGCCAGAGGCAACTCGAACACCGGGGAGCTGTTTTTT CASSLARGNSNTGELFF
TRBJ2-1 . TRBV28 . 12 TGTGCCAGCACCATGCAGGGTAATGAGCAGTTCTTC CASTMQGNEQFF
TRBJ2-1 . TRBV5-1 . 13 TGCGCCAGCAGCTTGGGTGACTACAATGAGCAGTTCTTC CASSLGDYNEQFF
TRBJ2-7 . TRBV9 . 14 TGTGCCAGCAGCGTAGGAGGTGAGAACTACGAGCAGTACTTC CASSVGGENYEQYF
TRBJ1-5 . TRBV30 . 15 TGTGCCTGGAGTGTACGAGGGTGGGATTTTCAGCCCCAGCATTTT CAWSVRGWDFQPQHF
TRBJ2-5 . TRBV2 . 12 TGTGCCACCAGACAGGAGCAAGAGACCCAGTACTTC CATRQEQETQYF
TRBJ2-7 TRBD2 TRBV5-1 . 15 TGCGCCAGCAGCTTGGCCGGGGGGTTCCCCTACGAGCAGTACTTC CASSLAGGFPYEQYF
TRBJ1-2 TRBD1 TRBV20-1 . 11 TGCAGTGCGACAGGGGAAGGTGGCTACACCTTC CSATGEGGYTF
TRBJ2-1 . TRBV29-1 . 12 TGCAGCGTTGATACGCCCGACAATGAGCAGTTCTTC CSVDTPDNEQFF
TRBJ1-3 . TRBV7-2 once 13 TGTGCCAGCTCTACAGACTCTGGAAACACCATATATTTT CASSTDSGNTIYF
TRBJ1-4 . TRBV5-1 . 16 TGCGCCAGCAGCTTGGCCTCGGACAGCCCGAATGAAAAACTGTTTTTT CASSLASDSPNEKLFF
TRBJ2-1 . TRBV7-9 . 13 TGTGCCAGCAGTTTCGGACAGCACAATGAGCAGTTCTTC CASSFGQHNEQFF
TRBJ2-1 . TRBV28 . 18 TGTGCCAGCAGTCGGGGACAGGGGGGTAGCGGGAGGCACAATGAGCAGTTCTTC CASSRGQGGSGRHNEQFF
TRBJ2-7 TRBD1 TRBV5-1 . 16 TGCGCCAGCAGCTTGGGAGGGACAGGGGGAGCCTACGAGCAGTACTTC CASSLGGTGGAYEQYF
TRBJ2-1 TRBD1 TRBV30 once 14 TGTGCCTGGAGCGCCGGGACAGGGTTGTATGAGCAGTTCTTC CAWSAGTGLYEQFF
TRBJ2-1 TRBD2 TRBV6-6 . 16 TGTGCCAGCAGTTACCCGAACAGCGGGAGCTACAATGAGCAGTTCTTC CASSYPNSGSYNEQFF
TRBJ2-2 . TRBV30 . 13 TGTGCCTGGAGTCTGAGGGAAACCGGGGAGCTGTTTTTT CAWSLRETGELFF
TRBJ2-3 . TRBV9 . 12 TGTGCCAGCAGCGTAGCGTTAGATACGCAGTATTTT CASSVALDTQYF
TRBJ1-2 . TRBV28 . 19 TGTGCCAGCAGTTTATCACTTCCGGGGCGGAGCGACACTTTTTATGGCTACACCTTC CASSLSLPGRSDTFYGYTF
TRBJ2-5 . TRBV28 . 15 TGTGCCACCACCCCCCAGGGGAGGATCCAAGAGACCCAGTACTTC CATTPQGRIQETQYF
TRBJ1-1 . TRBV15 . 16 TGTGCCACCAGCAGGAGCCCGAGGACGGAGAACACTGAAGCTTTCTTT CATSRSPRTENTEAFF
TRBJ2-2 TRBD1 TRBV9 . 16 TGTGCCAGCAGCCCCCGGCAGGACAGGGGGCTCGGGGAGCTGTTTTTT CASSPRQDRGLGELFF
TRBJ2-1 . TRBV18 . 15 TGTGCCAGCTCACCGGCAAGGGGGGTCTACAATGAGCAGTTCTTC CASSPARGVYNEQFF
TRBJ2-7 TRBD1 TRBV4-3 . 16 TGCGCCAGCAGCCAAGAAAGGGCAGGACAGGGAGACGAGCAGTACTTC CASSQERAGQGDEQYF
TRBJ1-4 . TRBV10-1 few 15 TGCGCCAGCAGTGATGTGGGCGGGCCTAATGAAAAACTGTTTTTT CASSDVGGPNEKLFF
TRBJ2-4 . TRBV19 . 14 TGTGCCAGTACCCCCGCAGGGGCCAAAAACATTCAGTACTTC CASTPAGAKNIQYF
TRBJ1-1 TRBD1 TRBV11-2 . 14 TGTGCCAGCAGCTCCACAGGGGGCGCGGCTGAAGCTTTCTTT CASSSTGGAAEAFF
TRBJ2-2 . TRBV5-1 . 17 TGCGCCAGCAGCTTGTCCCCCGGACAGCTCAACACCGGGGAGCTGTTTTTT CASSLSPGQLNTGELFF
TRBJ1-1 TRBD1 TRBV28 . 12 TGTGCCAGCATGAGGACAGGGGGCGACGCTTTCTTT CASMRTGGDAFF
TRBJ2-3 TRBD1 TRBV5-6 . 15 TGTGCCAGCAGAGGGCAGGGGGCGGCAGGAGATACGCAGTATTTT CASRGQGAAGDTQYF
TRBJ1-1 TRBD1 TRBV18 . 18 TGTGCCAGCTCACCCCAGGGACAGGTCAGGACCGTGAACACTGAAGCTTTCTTT CASSPQGQVRTVNTEAFF
TRBJ2-5 . TRBV5-1 . 12 TGCGCCAGCAGGTCCGAGTCAGAGACCCAGTACTTC CASRSESETQYF
TRBJ2-5 TRBD2 TRBV28 . 16 TGTGCCAGCAGTTTACCCCCACTAGCGGGAGAAGAGACCCAGTACTTC CASSLPPLAGEETQYF
TRBJ1-3 . TRBV18 . 14 TGTGCCAGCTCCGAAGGGACCGGTGGAAACACCATATATTTT CASSEGTGGNTIYF
TRBJ2-5 . TRBV6-5 once 12 TGTGCCAGCAGTTACTCGAGGGAGACCCAGTACTTC CASSYSRETQYF
TRBJ2-7 . TRBV2 . 12 TGTGCCAGCAACCCTGGACAGTACGAGCAGTACTTC CASNPGQYEQYF
TRBJ1-5 TRBD1 TRBV5-1 . 15 TGCGCCAGCAGCTTGTTCGGGGACAGAAATCAGCCCCAGCATTTT CASSLFGDRNQPQHF
TRBJ1-3 TRBD1 TRBV11-2 . 17 TGTGCCAGCAGTCGCGGACAGGGCGAACAACATCGAAACACCATATATTTT CASSRGQGEQHRNTIYF
TRBJ1-4 . TRBV19 . 16 TGTGCCAGTAGTACGCTAGGGGACGCAACTAATGAAAAACTGTTTTTT CASSTLGDATNEKLFF
TRBJ2-7 TRBD1 TRBV7-2 . 14 TGTGCCAGCAGATTCGGGACAGGGCCATACGAGCAGTACTTC CASRFGTGPYEQYF
TRBJ2-2 . TRBV11-3 . 15 TGTGCCAGCAGCTCGTCAGGGACGAACACCGGGGAGCTGTTTTTT CASSSSGTNTGELFF
TRBJ1-3 TRBD1 TRBV5-1 few 15 TGCGCCAGCAGCTTGTCAGGGGGCGATGGAAACACCATATATTTT CASSLSGGDGNTIYF
TRBJ1-6 TRBD1 TRBV27 . 16 TGTGCCAGCAGTATCTCAGGGGGGGATGCGGCTTCACCCCTCCACTTT CASSISGGDAASPLHF
TRBJ2-3 . TRBV28 . 15 TGTGCCAGCAGTTTAGGGTCAGGGGTCACAGATACGCAGTATTTT CASSLGSGVTDTQYF